This T cell receptor beta chain is drawn from a study of blood T cell repertoires in COVID-19. Study details: The United States, Italy and Spain were the sources of the acute and convalescent COVID-19 samples. From T cells, B-cell-depleted T cells, or PBMCs came the material, which was cDNA or gDNA.

Germline assignment: CDR1 LNHDA and CDR2 SQIVND (reference sequence). The CDR3 is made up of 15 amino acids. The junction had 9 bases not matched to a gene; V was cut back by 4 bases and J by 9 bases. This clone came up a few times. Original processing methods: From reference gene primer amplification, estimates of nucleated cell counts were derived. Sequencing was performed with immunoSEQ multiplex PCR; in TCRdb, only in-frame clones are kept and a portion is missing. Clone size and V and J calls were adopted from that table, with D and trimming inferred from the DNA. Among approximately 210,000 clones, around 88% were seen once, and the ten largest hold 2.5% to 3%.

This clonotype was sampled from a man aged 50-59 years with active or convalescent COVID-19. The specimen was peripheral blood. The rearrangement joins TRBV19 to TRBJ2-1; 10 bases line up with TRBD2. This chain's CDR3 is CASSKPAGGPGEQFF. CDR3 DNA sequence: TGTGCCAGTAGTAAACCAGCGGGAGGGCCGGGTGAGCAGTTCTTC.